The 28 T cell receptor beta chains below were found in one sample sequenced in a study of CD8+CD57+ T cells in acquired aplastic anemia. Researchers used genomic DNA as the template to profile TCR beta VDJ and CDR3. TCRdb processed the reads anew with MiXCR; each CDR3 protein has one entry. The table records a few hundred thousand distinct CDR3 sequences, roughly 35% of them present only once. The sample taken for sequencing was sorted CD4+, CD8+, or CD8+CD57+ T cells (not recorded which) from PBMCs. Receptors originate from a human donor in good health, serving as a control.

The chain recombines TRBV3-1 with TRBJ2-1, with TRBD2 matching 9 bases. The CDR3 spans 15 residues. In germline, CDR1 is LGHDT, CDR2 YNNKEL (reference sequence). Unmatched junction bases numbered 5, after V lost 4 bases and J lost 4 bases. CDR3 coding DNA: TGTGCCAGCAGCCCGGCGGGGGGGCTGTACAATGAGCAGTTCTTC. The encoded protein is CASSPAGGLYNEQFF.

This clonotype came up many times. V usage is TRBV2 and J usage is TRBJ1-2; the D is unclear. V gave up 3 bases and J gave up 8 bases, with 13 bases separating them. There are 13 residues in the CDR3. Germline lookup yields CDR1 SNHLY and CDR2 FYNNEI. The CDR3 DNA follows: TGTGCCAGCAGTGACAGGTCATCCCGGGGCTACACCTTC. Translation gives CASSDRSSRGYTF.

CDR3 amino acids: CASSVGLNVLTF. CDR3 sequence (DNA): TGTGCCAGCTCGGTAGGGCTCAACGTCCTGACTTTC. The chain carries TRBV2 and TRBJ2-6; no firm D call. This CDR3 region has 12 residues. With 8 bases removed from V and 9 bases from J, the gap between germline ends came to 11 bases. Germline-derived CDR1 and CDR2 are SNHLY and FYNNEI.

The chain combines TRBV6-4 with TRBJ2-1, with 7 bases that match TRBD2. The CDR3 loop spans 15 amino acids. From germline, CDR1 is MRHNA and CDR2 SNTAGT. After removal of 3 bases from V and 8 bases from J, the junction contained 10 bases not matched to a gene. CDR3 DNA: TGTGCCAGCAGTGAAACTTGGCGGGAGAGCGATGAGCAGTTCTTC. Translating gives CASSETWRESDEQFF.

V is TRBV4-1 and J is TRBJ1-6; D possibly corresponds to TRBD1 (5 bases). V was clipped by 0 bases and J by 10 bases, with 13 bases between them. CDR1 is MGHRA and CDR2 is YSYEKL in the germline V gene. This CDR3 has 15 residues. Written as DNA, the CDR3 is TGCGCCAGCAGCCAAGATCCTGGGGGTTGGTCACCCCTCCACTTT. It specifies CASSQDPGGWSPLHF.

This clonotype was recorded many times. The chain carries TRBV29-1 and TRBJ2-1, with D unclear. The V end lost 7 bases, the J end lost 6 bases, and 19 bases lay between the germline ends. This CDR3 is 14 amino acids long. The germline gives CDR1 SQVTM, CDR2 ANQGSEA. In DNA form, the CDR3 reads TGCAGCGCACCTTTTGGTCCTTACTCCAATGAGCAGTTCTTC. Its protein is CSAPFGPYSNEQFF.

This clonotype was counted between two and nine times. V gene TRBV3-1 combines with J gene TRBJ1-2, with a possible D match to TRBD1 (5 bases). V lost 1 base, J lost 7 bases, and 13 bases lay in between. Germline CDR1 LGHDT, CDR2 YNNKEL (reference sequence). This CDR3 region has 14 residues. CDR3: CASSQGGDGPGYTF. Written as DNA, the CDR3 is TGTGCCAGCAGCCAAGGGGGGGACGGGCCTGGCTACACCTTC.

Here the CDR3 DNA reads TGTGCCACCAGCAGAGTTCGACTAGCGGGGGGTGTAAGGGCAGATACGCAGTATTTT. Amino acids: CATSRVRLAGGVRADTQYF. J is TRBJ2-3 and V is TRBV15, with 13 positions matching TRBD2. The length of the CDR3 is 19 residues. CDR1 and CDR2 from the germline V gene are LNHNV and YYDKDF (reference sequence). Trimming cost V 1 base and J 4 bases; bases outside gene matches: 11.

This clonotype was recorded many times. The rearrangement links TRBV7-8 to TRBJ1-4; D gene ambiguous. V was clipped by 6 bases and J by 3 bases, with 8 bases between them. The CDR3 sequence is 13 residues long. Per the germline V gene, CDR1 is SGHVS and CDR2 is FQNEAQ. The chain's CDR3 is CASRGESNEKLFF. CDR3 sequence (DNA): TGTGCCAGCAGGGGAGAATCTAATGAAAAACTGTTTTTT.

This clonotype was counted at least ten times. This chain connects TRBV4-1 to TRBJ2-7, with D possibly TRBD2 on 6 matching bases. V lost 4 bases and J lost 3, with 10 bases in between. CDR1 is MGHRA, CDR2 YSYEKL, per germline. The CDR3 sequence is 13 residues long. In nucleotides, the CDR3 is TGCGCCAGCAGCCTACAGACTAGCTACGAGCAGTACTTC. It translates to CASSLQTSYEQYF.

Ten or more counts support this clonotype. The chain joins TRBV7-9 to TRBJ2-7; D possibly corresponds to TRBD2 (5 bases). The germline V and J ends were trimmed by 1 base and 2 bases, with 15 bases remaining between them. Germline V lookup: CDR1 SEHNR, CDR2 FQNEAQ (reference sequence). The CDR3 runs 16 residues. The CDR3 DNA reads TGTGCCAGCAGCTTAGTTGCGGGCCAGTCTCCCTACGAGCAGTACTTC. It is translated as CASSLVAGQSPYEQYF.

The rearrangement links TRBV12-3 or TRBV12-4 to TRBJ1-2, with D hard to call. The ends were cut back, 3 bases at V and 8 bases at J, with 10 bases in the middle. The CDR3 runs 12 residues. The CDR3 DNA reads as TGTGCCAGCAGTTTTGGGTATGGCGGCTACACCTTC. It yields the protein CASSFGYGGYTF.

Only one count was recorded for this clonotype. The junction shows a germline mismatch at one end, possibly a read error. The genes are TRBV4-1 and TRBJ1-2, with D possibly being TRBD1 (5 bases). This CDR3 region has 15 residues. Germline CDR1 MGHRA, CDR2 YSYEKL. In DNA, the CDR3 is TGCGCCAGCAGCCAAGGTTTTAGGGGCAGCTATGGCTTCACCTTC. It codes for CASSQGFRGSYGFTF.

This clonotype has at least ten counts. The chain is built from TRBV5-1 and TRBJ2-5, with D tentatively TRBD1 (5 bases). Germline V lookup: CDR1 SGHRS, CDR2 YFSETQ. This CDR3 comprises 13 residues. Deletions cut 4 bases from V and 8 bases from J, with 15 bases between. CDR3 in DNA: TGCGCCAGCAGCGGGGCGGTTTCTCGAACCCAGTACTTC. Translated, it gives CASSGAVSRTQYF.

The chain recombines TRBV29-1 with TRBJ1-2; 8 bases align to TRBD1. Looked up from germline, CDR1 is SQVTM and CDR2 is ANQGSEA. The CDR3 totals 11 residues. V shed 8 bases and J 8 bases; nucleotides not matched to a gene: 7. The CDR3 DNA reads as TGCAGCTACGACAGGGGTGGAGGCTACACCTTC. This encodes CSYDRGGGYTF.

With regard to this clonotype: It may be a read error: a sequence one base away is much more abundant. The genes are TRBV5-5 and TRBJ2-7; D possibly corresponds to TRBD1 (6 bases). Germline CDR1 and CDR2: SGHKS and YYEKEE (reference sequence). This CDR3 has 15 residues. Trimming shortened V by 0 bases and J by 3 bases, and 13 bases separated the two germline ends. Here the CDR3 reads CASSLVPGAYYEQYF. The CDR3 DNA reads TGTGCCAGCAGCTTGGTACCAGGGGCGTACTACGAGCAGTACTTC.

The chain links TRBV25-1 to TRBJ2-1; D may correspond to TRBD1 or TRBD2 (5 bases each). Trimming pared 1 base from V and 0 bases from J, leaving 7 bases between. The CDR3 loop spans 15 amino acids. Germline CDR1 is MGHDK and CDR2 is SYGVNS. The DNA for the CDR3 is TGTGCCAGCAGTGAATGGGGGAGCTCCTACAATGAGCAGTTCTTC. The encoded protein is CASSEWGSSYNEQFF. Based on the CDR3 plus reference TRBV25-1 and TRBJ2-1, the full variable domain is EADIYQTPRYLVIGTGKKITLECSQTMGHDKMYWYQQDPGMELHLIHYSYGVNSTEKGDLSSESTVSRIRTEHFPLTLESARPSHTSQYLCASSEWGSSYNEQFFGPGTRLTVL.

This clonotype was detected ten times or more. The chain is built from TRBV20-1 and TRBJ1-2, with D maybe TRBD1 (6 bases). The V end lost 1 base, the J end lost 4 bases, and 13 bases lay between the germline ends. Looked up from germline, CDR1 is DFQATT and CDR2 is SNEGSKA (reference sequence). The CDR3 is 14 residues long. The chain's CDR3 is CSARVPGQTYGYTF. The CDR3 region has the DNA TGCAGTGCTAGAGTGCCAGGACAGACCTATGGCTACACCTTC.

V gene TRBV5-5 combines with J gene TRBJ1-2; 7 bases agree with TRBD1. Germline loops: CDR1 SGHKS, CDR2 YYEKEE (reference sequence). The CDR3 length is 15 residues. V trimming: 2 bases; J trimming: 3 bases; junction bases outside the gene matches: 7. DNA for the CDR3: TGTGCCAGCAGCTTTACAGGGGATTCTTACTATGGCTACACCTTC. Translation: CASSFTGDSYYGYTF. Based on the CDR3 plus reference TRBV5-5 and TRBJ1-2, the full variable domain is DAGVTQSPTHLIKTRGQQVTLRCSPISGHKSVSWYQQVLGQGPQFIFQYYEKEERGRGNFPDRFSARQFPNYSSELNVNALLLGDSALYLCASSFTGDSYYGYTFGSGTRLTVV.

This clonotype was seen more than once but under ten times. CDR3 sequence: CASSQIGQKNTEAFF. CDR3 DNA sequence: TGCGCCAGCAGCCAAATCGGACAGAAGAACACTGAAGCTTTCTTT. This chain links TRBV4-1 with TRBJ1-1; D possibly corresponds to TRBD1 (6 bases). Germline CDR1 reads MGHRA; CDR2 reads YSYEKL. CDR3 length: 15 amino acids. V shed 2 bases and J shed 1 base, with 11 bases lying between them.

The chain joins TRBV7-6 to TRBJ2-3; the D is unclear. The length of the CDR3 is 13 residues. Trimming took 3 bases from V and 0 from J, leaving 4 bases between them. The germline CDR1 and CDR2 sequences are SGHVS and FNYEAQ. Written as DNA, the CDR3 is TGTGCCAGCAGCTTCTACAGCACAGATACGCAGTATTTT. Encoded protein: CASSFYSTDTQYF.

The DNA of the CDR3 is TGTGCCAGCAGCATCTACAGGGATGGCTACACCTTC. It translates to CASSIYRDGYTF. The V and J genes are TRBV7-2 and TRBJ1-2; D is possibly TRBD1 (6 bases). The germline V gene has CDR1 SGHTA and CDR2 FQGNSA. V shed 5 bases and J shed 6 bases, with 10 bases lying between them. The CDR3 runs to 12 residues.

This clonotype has a count of ten or more. V gene TRBV7-9 combines with J gene TRBJ1-1; the match to TRBD1 covers 9 bases. V lost 5 bases to trimming and J lost 4 bases; unmatched junction nucleotides: 5. The CDR3 is made up of 14 amino acids. CDR1 is SEHNR and CDR2 is FQNEAQ in the germline V gene (reference sequence). CDR3: CASSPWGQGTEAFF. In DNA form, the CDR3 reads TGTGCCAGCAGCCCATGGGGACAGGGCACTGAAGCTTTCTTT. Together with reference TRBV7-9 and TRBJ1-1, the CDR3 gives the full variable domain: DTGVSQNPRHKITKRGQNVTFRCDPISEHNRLYWYRQTLGQGPEFLTYFQNEAQLEKSRLLSDRFSAERPKGSFSTLEIQRTEQGDSAMYLCASSPWGQGTEAFFGQGTRLTVV.

Comment on this clonotype: This may be a read error: a much more frequent sequence differs by one nucleotide. The gene calls are TRBV20-1 and TRBJ1-1; D is possibly TRBD1 (5 bases). CDR1 is DFQATT and CDR2 is SNEGSKA in the germline V gene (reference sequence). V lost 4 bases and J 3 bases, leaving 15 bases between the germline ends. CDR3 size: 14 residues. CDR3 nucleotides: TGCAGTGCTAACAGGATGTCCCCGGACACTGAAGCTTTCTTT. Translating gives CSANRMSPDTEAFF.

This clonotype was found many times. The V call is TRBV7-8, the J call TRBJ2-1; 12 positions match TRBD2. The CDR3 covers 14 residues. CDR1 and CDR2 (germline): SGHVS, FQNEAQ. J lost 10 bases, V lost 2 bases, and 3 bases had no gene match. The CDR3 spells CASSLKLAGGEQFF. The CDR3 DNA reads TGTGCCAGCAGCTTAAAACTAGCGGGGGGAGAGCAGTTCTTC.

About this clonotype itself: This clone may be a read error of a much larger clone one base away. The missing conserved phenylalanine or tryptophan at the end of this CDR3 makes a read error likely. The CDR3 loop is CASSMRTGRVGANVLTS. CDR3 coding DNA: TGTGCCAGTAGTATGAGGACAGGGCGAGTTGGGGCCAACGTCCTGACTTCC. The V and J genes are TRBV19 and TRBJ2-6; TRBD1 matches 8 bases. Germline CDR1 is LNHDA and CDR2 is SQIVND (reference sequence). Trimming took 3 bases from V and 3 from J; bases not matched to a gene: 7. The length of the CDR3 is 17 residues.

This clonotype occurred many times. V is TRBV2 and J is TRBJ2-3, with 13 bases fitting TRBD2. Germline values: CDR1 SNHLY, CDR2 FYNNEI. The CDR3 length is 17 residues. The J segment lost 4 bases and the V segment lost 3 bases, leaving 7 bases of the junction unmatched. The CDR3 bases are TGTGCCAGCAGTGACCCTAGACTAGCGGGGGGTTCAGATACGCAGTATTTT. Protein sequence: CASSDPRLAGGSDTQYF.

This clonotype came up many times. In DNA form, the CDR3 reads TGCGCCAGCAGCTTGGTGGGCGGGGGACCTTACGAGCAGTACTTC. Amino acids: CASSLVGGGPYEQYF. This rearrangement joins TRBV5-1 to TRBJ2-7, with 7 nucleotides matching TRBD2. The CDR3 has 15 residues. Germline V gene sequence: CDR1 SGHRS, CDR2 YFSETQ. After removal of 0 bases from V and 4 bases from J, the junction contained 7 bases not matched to a gene.